The 2 T cell receptor beta chains given below trace back to one sample, sequenced in a study of persistence of HIV-infected CD4 T cells. This was the immunoSEQ version 4 assay in survey mode. TCRdb's table, derived via immunoSEQ multiplex PCR, lists solely in-frame clones and lacks some. The sample lists tens of thousands of clones; just under 75% were seen once. Cells were stimulated with overlapping HIV-1 Gag 15-mer peptides. CD40L-negative CD69-negative CD45RO-high memory CD4+ T cells were sorted as populations depleted of antigen-responding cells. Their target antigens are unknown. The sample consisted of CD4+ T cells sorted from PBMCs after approximately 19-hour stimulation, taken from a patient who received antiretroviral therapy. The receptors shown here come from an adult man with HIV who was CMV-seropositive.

This clone was counted a single time. This chain links TRBV28 with TRBJ2-7; D is undetermined. Germline V gene data show CDR1 as MDHEN and CDR2 as SYDVKM. V was trimmed by 1 base and J by 3 bases, leaving 4 bases between them. This CDR3 is 12 amino acids long. DNA of the CDR3: TGTGCCAGCAGTTTATTCGGCTACGAGCAGTACTTC. Translated, it gives CASSLFGYEQYF.

About this clone: Other DNA variants within this sample encode the same CDR3. The rearrangement joins TRBV18 to TRBJ2-2; no clear D gene. CDR1 KGHSH and CDR2 LQKENI come from the germline V gene. The CDR3 has 14 amino acids. Trimming stripped 2 bases from V and 1 base from J, with 5 bases between. CDR3 bases: TGTGCCAGCTCACCAGGGTTGAACACCGGGGAGCTGTTTTTT. Its translation is CASSPGLNTGELFF. The whole variable domain, filled in from reference TRBV18 and TRBJ2-2, reads NAGVMQNPRHLVRRRGQEARLRCSPMKGHSHVYWYRQLPEEGLKFMVYLQKENIIDESGMPKERFSAEFPKEGPSILRIQQVVRGDSAAYFCASSPGLNTGELFFGEGSRLTVL.